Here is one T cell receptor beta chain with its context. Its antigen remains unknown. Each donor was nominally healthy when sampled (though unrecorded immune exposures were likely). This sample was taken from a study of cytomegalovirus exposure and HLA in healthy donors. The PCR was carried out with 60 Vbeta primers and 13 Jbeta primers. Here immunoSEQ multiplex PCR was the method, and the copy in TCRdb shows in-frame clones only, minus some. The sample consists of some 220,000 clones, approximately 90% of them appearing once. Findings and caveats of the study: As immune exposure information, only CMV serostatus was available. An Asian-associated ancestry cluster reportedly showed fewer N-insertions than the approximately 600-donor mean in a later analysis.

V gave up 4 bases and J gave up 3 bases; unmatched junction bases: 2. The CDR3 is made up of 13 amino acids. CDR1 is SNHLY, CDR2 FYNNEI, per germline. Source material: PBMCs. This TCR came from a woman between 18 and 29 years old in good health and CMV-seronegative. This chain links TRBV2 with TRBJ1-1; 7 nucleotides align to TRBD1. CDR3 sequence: CASSGGQDTEAFF. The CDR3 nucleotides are TGTGCCAGCAGTGGCGGACAGGACACTGAAGCTTTCTTT.